These T cell receptor beta chains were read from a single sample in a study of blood T cells in healthy people across ages. Via MiXCR, TCRdb re-called the 5' RACE reads, giving one row per CDR3 protein. The sample carries roughly 1,300,000 distinct CDR3 sequences, around 59% recorded once. The sample consisted of blood. The source is a man between 18 and 29 years old in good health. The CDR3 runs from the conserved cysteine through the conserved F or W. D genes are given only for firm matches. The listing skips clone size in some rows; elsewhere it reads once, few, many or a size class.

J gene	V gene	clone size	D gene	CDR3 length	CDR3 DNA	CDR3 protein
TRBJ1-2	TRBV28	.	.	14	TGTGCCAGCAGTTTAGGAAAGATTGACTATGGCTACACCTTC	CASSLGKIDYGYTF
TRBJ2-1	TRBV12-5	.	TRBD2	14	TGTGCTAGTGGTTACCTAGCGGGATACAATGAGCAGTTCTTC	CASGYLAGYNEQFF
TRBJ1-5	TRBV20-1	.	TRBD1	13	TGCAGTGCTCAGGGGGGGTTTGGCCAGCCCCAGCATTTT	CSAQGGFGQPQHF
TRBJ2-7	TRBV4-3	.	TRBD2	15	TGCGCCAGCAGCTTACTAGCGACCTCCTACAATGAGCAGTACTTC	CASSLLATSYNEQYF
TRBJ1-1	TRBV29-1	.	.	12	TGCAGCGCTTCCCGATGGGACACTGAAGCTTTCTTT	CSASRWDTEAFF
TRBJ2-7	TRBV7-8	.	.	14	TGTGCCAGCAGCCCCACGGGCAGGGAGAACGAGCAGTACTTC	CASSPTGRENEQYF
TRBJ2-1	TRBV7-2	.	TRBD2	15	TGTGCCAGCAGTTGGACTAGCGGCCTTTACAATGAGCAGTTCTTC	CASSWTSGLYNEQFF
TRBJ2-5	TRBV29-1	.	.	12	TGCAGCGTGGGGCCGGGAGTCGAGACCCAGTACTTC	CSVGPGVETQYF
TRBJ2-7	TRBV4-1	.	.	17	TGCGCCAGCAGCCATGTCAAAATTGACAGGAGCTCCTACGAGCAGTACTTC	CASSHVKIDRSSYEQYF
TRBJ2-1	TRBV20-1	.	.	18	TGCAGTGCTAGAGCCAGGAGCGGGTTTCCGGGTTCCTACAATGAGCAGTTCTTC	CSARARSGFPGSYNEQFF
TRBJ1-2	TRBV9	.	TRBD1	15	TGTGCCAGCAGGTCAGTGGACAGGTCGGGATATGGCTACACCTTC	CASRSVDRSGYGYTF
TRBJ1-1	TRBV7-6	.	TRBD1	15	TGTGCCAGCAGCCCTACGGACAGGCGAGGCACTGAAGCTTTCTTT	CASSPTDRRGTEAFF
TRBJ2-1	TRBV7-8	.	.	12	TGTGCCAGCAGCTTAGCCCGTCGTGAGCAGTTCTTC	CASSLARREQFF
TRBJ2-4	TRBV3-1	once	.	12	TGTGCCAGCAGCCAAGTAATAAACATTCAGTACTTC	CASSQVINIQYF
TRBJ2-6	TRBV3-1	.	.	17	TGTGCCAGCAGCCCGTCCGGGCGTCTCTCTGGGGCCAACGTCCTGACTTTC	CASSPSGRLSGANVLTF
TRBJ1-2	TRBV6-6	.	TRBD1	15	TGTGCCAGCAGTTATCTCAGGGGGCCGGCGGGAGGCTACACCTTC	CASSYLRGPAGGYTF
TRBJ2-5	TRBV20-1	few	TRBD1	15	TGCAGTGCTAGAGATGTAGGACAGGGAATGGGGGAGCAGTACTTC	CSARDVGQGMGEQYF
TRBJ2-3	TRBV2	.	.	13	TGTGCCAGCAGCGAGGGACATGTCGGTACGCAGTATTTT	CASSEGHVGTQYF
TRBJ1-2	TRBV25-1	few	.	12	TGTGCCAGCAGTGAACCCCCCGGAGGCTACACCTTC	CASSEPPGGYTF
TRBJ1-1	TRBV4-2	.	.	13	TGTGCCAGCAGCCAAGATACGAGGAGTGAGCAGTTCTTT	CASSQDTRSEQFF
TRBJ2-1	TRBV7-8	.	.	15	TGTGCCAGCAGCGGGCGGGACCCAAACACCAATGAGCAGTTCTTC	CASSGRDPNTNEQFF
TRBJ2-5	TRBV29-1	few	TRBD2	13	TGCAGCGCCAAGGGAGGGCTGGGGGAGACCCAGTACTTC	CSAKGGLGETQYF
TRBJ2-7	TRBV29-1	few	TRBD2	15	TGCAGCGTTCTGACAAGCGGGGCTTTCTCCTACGAGCAGTACTTC	CSVLTSGAFSYEQYF
TRBJ2-7	TRBV4-1	.	.	17	TGCGCCAGCAGCCCCACAGGGACTCGAGTTGTAGGCTACGAGCAGTACTTC	CASSPTGTRVVGYEQYF
TRBJ2-5	TRBV10-3	.	TRBD2	16	TGTGCCATCAGTGATGAACTAGCGGGGGGCTCAGAGACCCAGTACTTC	CAISDELAGGSETQYF
TRBJ2-1	TRBV6-5	.	TRBD2	16	TGTGCCAGCAGTTACCGAACTAGCGGACTGTACAATGAGCAGTTCTTC	CASSYRTSGLYNEQFF
TRBJ1-2	TRBV9	.	TRBD1	14	TGTGCCAGCAAGGCAGGGGGTTCATATTATGGCTACACCTTC	CASKAGGSYYGYTF
TRBJ2-7	TRBV20-1	once	.	16	TGCAGTGCTAGAGGTATGCCCATTCAGGGCGGATACGAGCAGTACTTC	CSARGMPIQGGYEQYF
TRBJ2-7	TRBV5-5	.	.	14	TGTGCCAGCAGCTTGAGGATGGAATTCTACGAGCAGTACTTC	CASSLRMEFYEQYF
TRBJ1-2	TRBV30	.	.	15	TGTGCCTGGAGTGTATCTGGGGTAGCGCTGCGTGGCTACACCTTC	CAWSVSGVALRGYTF
TRBJ2-6	TRBV2	.	.	16	TGTGCCAGCACCGAAGGTTCAGGGGCTGGGGCCAACGTCCTGACTTTC	CASTEGSGAGANVLTF
TRBJ2-5	TRBV6-2/TRBV6-3	.	.	18	TGTGCCAGCAGTTATTCTTCGGTCGTACACAACCCTGGAGAGACCCAGTACTTC	CASSYSSVVHNPGETQYF
TRBJ1-2	TRBV6-5	few	.	11	TGTGCCAGCGGGCCTTCCTATGGCTACACCTTC	CASGPSYGYTF